This TCR beta chain came from a study of Tregs in tolerant kidney transplant recipients. The method was immunoSEQ multiplex PCR; TCRdb's version includes in-frame clones alone and lacks a portion of them. There are 25,000 to 35,000 clones in the sample, with about 7.6% held by the top ten. The ends were cut back, 0 bases at V and 3 bases at J, with 6 bases in the middle. The CDR3 is 13 residues long. CDR1 is SGHDT and CDR2 is YYEEEE in the germline V gene. As regards this clone: The sequence runs out 3 residues before the end of the CDR3; the remainder is reconstructed from the germline J gene.

This chain uses TRBV5-6 with TRBJ1-2, with D perhaps matching TRBD1 (6 bases). The sample was CD8+ T cells from blood, taken before the transplant. This clonotype was obtained from a human donor who received a combined kidney and bone marrow transplant. CDR3 DNA, as far as it was read: TGTGCCAGCAGCTTGGGGACAGACTATGGC. It translates to CASSLGTDYG. The CDR3 in full is CASSLGTDYGYTF.